This T cell receptor beta chain appears in the sequencing data of a study of T cell repertoires in aging, cancer and after chemotherapy. Multiplex touch-down PCR with TRB-A/B primers amplified rearranged V-D-J TRB sequences. TCRdb recomputed calls from the multiplex PCR reads with MiXCR, one row per CDR3 protein. In the table there are approximately 7,600 distinct CDR3 sequences, 40% of which are singletons. The CDR3 is made up of 15 amino acids. Per the germline V gene, CDR1 is KGHSH and CDR2 is LQKENI. Deletions cut 2 bases from V and 4 bases from J, with 9 bases between. TCR beta rearrangements were amplified from peripheral blood genomic DNA. A single count supports this clonotype.

This receptor was obtained from a human donor in good health. The sequencing input was blood. The chain uses TRBV18 and TRBJ2-6, with D possibly being TRBD1 (6 bases). CDR3 bases: TGTGCCAGCTCACCAGGGCAGGGGGGGGCCAACGTCCTGACTTTC. This gives the protein CASSPGQGGANVLTF.